These T cell receptor beta chains were read from a single sample in a study of blood T cell repertoires in COVID-19. The data were produced by immunoSEQ multiplex PCR, yet TCRdb's version contains in-frame clones alone and is incomplete. Of about 190,000 clones listed, around 85% are singletons. Sequences were obtained from peripheral blood. These receptors were taken from a man aged 25 to 40 with acute or convalescent COVID-19. Each CDR3 is given with its conserved first and last residue. Only some rows state a clone size, as once, few, many or a class for expanded clones.

clone_size	v_call	cdr3_length	cdr3_aa
.	TRBV5-4	16	CASSLVPSGRAGELFF
.	TRBV19	14	CASSFRPGNTEAFF
.	TRBV2	14	CASSGRGPITEAFF
.	TRBV5-1	12	CASSFGTDEAFF
once	TRBV16	15	CASSPSGGKTDTQYF
.	TRBV15	18	CATSRVRDTSSIYNEQFF
.	TRBV3-1/TRBV3-2	16	CASSTRQGLANYGYTF
.	TRBV11-2	16	CASINPFGGVNYGYTF
.	TRBV28	15	CASSAPAGMNTEAFF
.	TRBV25-1	16	CASSGPLGQGNYGYTF
.	TRBV6-4	15	CASSPGHTYTDTQYF
.	TRBV6-1	15	CASSDAQGAADTQYF
.	TRBV11-2	12	CASSLAEYEQYF
.	TRBV28	15	CASRYGTSGSNEQFF